This T cell receptor (beta chain) was recovered during a study of CXCR3-negative and CXCR3-positive naive CD8 T cells. Study outcomes and limitations: In both naive subsets diversity was comparably high, whereas memory CD8+ cells showed much lower diversity. Comparison of naive subsets found surface CD5 to be comparable, and TCR strength was inferred on the basis of TRB CDR3 properties.

It was by 5' RACE with UMI labels that the TRB cDNA libraries were prepared. With the 5' RACE reads reprocessed, TCRdb shows one record per CDR3 protein and no DNA. The table lists over 35,000 distinct CDR3 sequences. Concerning this clonotype itself: Its specificity is not known.

The CDR3 runs to 16 residues. The specimen was memory CD8+ T cells from blood. The clonotype originates from a human donor in good health. Some clones in this sample may be carry-over from other donors' samples. V gene TRBV12-3 or TRBV12-4 combines with J gene TRBJ2-5; the TRBD2 assignment by TCRdb is unverifiable without DNA. The CDR3 is CASRGTSGGASETQYF.